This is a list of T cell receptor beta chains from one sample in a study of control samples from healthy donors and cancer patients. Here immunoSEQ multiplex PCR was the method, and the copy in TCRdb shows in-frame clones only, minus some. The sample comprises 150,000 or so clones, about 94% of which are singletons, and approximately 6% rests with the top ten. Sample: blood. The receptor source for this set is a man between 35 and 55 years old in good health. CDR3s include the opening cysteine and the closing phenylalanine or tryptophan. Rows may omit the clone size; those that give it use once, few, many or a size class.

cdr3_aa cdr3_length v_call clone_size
CASLLGGQYF 10 TRBV9 few
CASSYTDSPLHF 12 TRBV12-3/TRBV12-4 .
CASSQDPNASGQGPYGYTF 19 TRBV4-1 .
CASSEGTGYYNEQFF 15 TRBV10-2 .
CASSSRARGKETQYF 15 TRBV27 .
CASDGTNQPQHF 12 TRBV6-5 .
CASMVGRGEAFF 12 TRBV6-5 .
CASSARDRGLYEQYF 15 TRBV6-6 .
CASSFGAKPQHF 12 TRBV19 .
CASEQGYTDTQYF 13 TRBV12-5 .
CASSLEWTSGDTQYF 15 TRBV5-6 .
CASSSGFAEAFF 12 TRBV12-3/TRBV12-4 .
CASSLGRFQPQHF 13 TRBV7-2 once
CAISETGITYNEQFF 15 TRBV10-3 .
CASRRTGSEEQYF 13 TRBV27 .
CASSIGGYNEQFF 13 TRBV19 .
CATSDLGGELFF 12 TRBV24-1 few
CASSLTPSGNYGYTF 15 TRBV7-3 .
CASSYARQGVYGYTF 15 TRBV6-5 once
CASSLIPGDTQYF 13 TRBV7-3 .
CASSSYNEQFF 11 TRBV12-3/TRBV12-4 few
CASSLDEAVRAFF 13 TRBV7-2 .
CASSRGPVDQPQHF 14 TRBV18 .
CASSREQPTNYGYTF 15 TRBV19 .
CASSDSRGGRIPTGELFF 18 TRBV6-4 .
CASSYSTAGVEKLFF 15 TRBV6-5 .
CASSSTGTGDYGYTF 15 TRBV7-3 .
CASSPERGVPFYEQYF 16 TRBV3-1/TRBV3-2 .
CASSLEGRYSPLHF 14 TRBV6-5 .
CASSPRGNTEAFF 13 TRBV13 .
CASSLGYRDRVDTGELFF 18 TRBV5-6 once
CASSRVPGTNYGYTF 15 TRBV21-1 .
CASSLGVDRGRETQYF 16 TRBV11-2 .
CASSPTGDNYGYTF 14 TRBV5-1 .
CASGLFFEQYF 11 TRBV12-5 .
CASSPGTALYGYTF 14 TRBV28 .
CASSSNHGAEKLFF 14 TRBV7-9 .
CASVWGPNTEAFF 13 TRBV6-5 .
CASSSGPRSRTEAFF 15 TRBV21-1 .
CASTQQGAQTEAFF 14 TRBV6-5 .
CASSPGQGGLDTQYF 15 TRBV10-1 .
CSARTGGYDGYTF 13 TRBV29-1 .
CASSSQGWETQYF 13 TRBV6-5 .
CASSLSDTLGTNSPLHF 17 TRBV27 .
CASSRTSGGWESTDTQYF 18 TRBV5-1 .
CASSVGDYTEAFF 13 TRBV9 .
CASSQGRGLVEQYF 14 TRBV13 .
CASSYPDRGPNYGYTF 16 TRBV6-6 .
CASRGTSSYNEQFF 14 TRBV5-1 .
CASSREQGGIAGELFF 16 TRBV7-9 .
CASSLSTTTDTQYF 14 TRBV23-1 .
CASSRALASREETQYF 16 TRBV28 .
CASSLSGTNSYSYEQYF 17 TRBV7-6 .
CASSSGSSGNTIYF 14 TRBV19 .
CASSQDWGTGGLNEQFF 17 TRBV14 .
CASSLRRGGPDTQYF 15 TRBV27 .
CASSERVGSGYSPLHF 16 TRBV10-2 .